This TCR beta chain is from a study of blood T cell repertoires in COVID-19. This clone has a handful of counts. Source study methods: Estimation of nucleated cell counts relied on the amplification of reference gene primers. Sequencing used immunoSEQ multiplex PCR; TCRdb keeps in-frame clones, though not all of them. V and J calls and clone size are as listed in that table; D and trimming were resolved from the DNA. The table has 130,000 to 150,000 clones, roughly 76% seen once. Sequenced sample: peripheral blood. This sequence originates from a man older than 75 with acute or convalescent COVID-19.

CDR3 sequence: CASSLAGVNQPQHF. Here the CDR3 DNA reads TGTGCCAGCAGCTTGGCAGGGGTCAATCAGCCCCAGCATTTT. The rearrangement links TRBV5-4 to TRBJ1-5, with D maybe TRBD1 (6 bases). V was shortened by 0 bases and J by 3 bases, with 7 bases between the two germline ends. CDR3 length: 14 amino acids. The germline V gene has CDR1 SGHNT and CDR2 YYREEE (reference sequence).